This section outlines one T cell receptor beta chain sequence together with its context. The target antigen is unknown. Germline assignment: CDR1 SNHLY and CDR2 FYNNEI. V lost 1 base and J lost 7, with 5 bases in between. The CDR3 covers 11 residues. This record belongs to a study of beta chain features in type 1 diabetes. Sequenced material consisted of expressed TCRB transcripts (all of the isolated RNA was reverse transcribed). Profiling relied on immunoSEQ multiplex PCR, and the TCRdb table lists in-frame clones only, not all of them. The table has 150,000 or so clones, around 10% seen once; the top ten hold about 2.1%. Isolation of CD4+ naive, central memory, regulatory and stem cell-like memory cells was achieved by sorting via CD45RO/CCR7/CD25/CD127/CD95/CD27. Study-wide points: Although PCR might favor shorter templates, it would do so equally in patients and controls. Shorter TCRB CDR3s, moderately but significantly so, marked every one of the four CD4+ subsets in Type 1 diabetes patients. A pattern of fewer insertions and more deletions at VDJ junctions was seen in type 1 diabetes patients.

J is TRBJ2-7 and V is TRBV2; a possible D gene is TRBD1 (5 bases). The source of this sequence is a man between 18 and 35 years old in good health. The specimen sequenced was central memory CD4+ T cells from blood. For the CDR3, the DNA is TGTGCCAGCAGTGAAGAGGGGGAGCAGTACTTC. Its translation: CASSEEGEQYF.